This paragraph covers one T cell receptor (beta chain) sequence. Its specificity is unknown. This specimen comes from a study of blood T cells in healthy people across ages. The germline V gene has CDR1 SGHRS and CDR2 YFSETQ. The CDR3 is 16 amino acids. V shed 3 bases, J shed 2 bases, and the junction held 11 bases outside the gene matches. The second PCR ran about 6 to 12 cycles with a sample-barcoded 5' primer and J-beta primers. Each CDR3 protein is one row after TCRdb ran MiXCR on the 5' RACE reads. The sample holds around 800,000 distinct CDR3 sequences, about 42% seen once. Study results and caveats: Fewer expanded clones and more diversity marked long-lived versus aged donors.

The chain is built from TRBV5-1 and TRBJ2-7, with 7 nucleotides matching TRBD2. The TCR comes from an elderly man in good health. The source material was blood. The CDR3 DNA is TGCGCCAGCAGCTACCCCGGAGCTAGCGGCACCTACGAGCAGTACTTC. The encoded protein is CASSYPGASGTYEQYF.